A selection of T cell receptor beta chains follows, all from one sample in a study of beta chain features in type 1 diabetes. Sequencing was performed with immunoSEQ multiplex PCR; in TCRdb, only in-frame clones are kept and a portion is missing. The sample consists of about 230,000 clones, over 8.5% of them appearing once. Material for sequencing was naive CD4+ T cells from blood. Every receptor here comes from a young woman in good health. CDR3s include the opening cysteine and the closing phenylalanine or tryptophan. The order of the fields is V gene, J gene, D gene, clone size, CDR3 DNA, CDR3 protein. The D gene is left open where the match is weak. The size field is filled for only some rows; it gives once, few, many or a size class.

V gene: TRBV10-3; J gene: TRBJ2-2; D gene: NA; clone size: few; CDR3 DNA: TGTGCCATCAGTGAGCTAGGGAGTACCGGGGAGCTGTTTTTT; CDR3 protein: CAISELGSTGELFF
V gene: TRBV11-2; J gene: TRBJ1-4; D gene: TRBD1; clone size: NA; CDR3 DNA: TGTGCCAGCAGCTCACCTCAGGGGGCTGGAACTAATGAAAAACTGTTTTTT; CDR3 protein: CASSSPQGAGTNEKLFF
V gene: TRBV4-2; J gene: TRBJ2-5; D gene: TRBD2; clone size: NA; CDR3 DNA: TGTGCCAGCAGCCAAGAGAGACTAGCGGGAGGAGTCCCAGAGACCCAGTACTTC; CDR3 protein: CASSQERLAGGVPETQYF
V gene: TRBV10-3; J gene: TRBJ2-7; D gene: TRBD1; clone size: few; CDR3 DNA: TGTGCCATCAGTGAGCGGGACAGGGGGTACGAGCAGTACTTC; CDR3 protein: CAISERDRGYEQYF
V gene: TRBV11-2; J gene: TRBJ1-1; D gene: NA; clone size: NA; CDR3 DNA: TGTGCCAGCAGCTTTAGGCGGAATGAAGCTTTCTTT; CDR3 protein: CASSFRRNEAFF
V gene: TRBV30; J gene: TRBJ1-2; D gene: TRBD1; clone size: few; CDR3 DNA: TGTGCCTGGAGCACAGGGGCGGGCTATGGCTACACCTTC; CDR3 protein: CAWSTGAGYGYTF
V gene: TRBV6-6; J gene: TRBJ2-7; D gene: TRBD2; clone size: few; CDR3 DNA: TGTGCCAGCAGTGGCCTAGCGGGATATCGGTCCTACGAGCAGTACTTC; CDR3 protein: CASSGLAGYRSYEQYF
V gene: TRBV5-1; J gene: TRBJ2-3; D gene: NA; clone size: NA; CDR3 DNA: TGCGCCAGCAGCCGCCAGGCCACAGATACGCAGTATTTT; CDR3 protein: CASSRQATDTQYF
V gene: TRBV30; J gene: TRBJ1-3; D gene: TRBD1; clone size: few; CDR3 DNA: TGTGCCTGGAGAACCGGGACAGGCCTTTTCTCTTCCATCTCTGGAAACACCATATATTTT; CDR3 protein: CAWRTGTGLFSSISGNTIYF
V gene: TRBV18; J gene: TRBJ1-2; D gene: TRBD1; clone size: few; CDR3 DNA: TGTGCCAGCCAATCCGTCTCCGGGACAGGGGTTCATGGCTACACCTTC; CDR3 protein: CASQSVSGTGVHGYTF
V gene: TRBV9; J gene: TRBJ2-1; D gene: TRBD2; clone size: NA; CDR3 DNA: TGTGCCAGCAGCTCCACTAGCGGGCCCTTTAATGAGCAGTTCTTC; CDR3 protein: CASSSTSGPFNEQFF
V gene: TRBV5-5; J gene: TRBJ2-1; D gene: NA; clone size: NA; CDR3 DNA: TGTGCCAGCAGCGCCGGAACAGGGTACAATGAGCAGTTCTTC; CDR3 protein: CASSAGTGYNEQFF
V gene: TRBV7-9; J gene: TRBJ1-3; D gene: NA; clone size: NA; CDR3 DNA: TGTGCCAGCAGCTTGGGAGAAGGTGGAAACACCATATATTTT; CDR3 protein: CASSLGEGGNTIYF
V gene: TRBV5-6; J gene: TRBJ2-1; D gene: TRBD2; clone size: few; CDR3 DNA: TGTGCCAGCAGCCCCGAGGCTAGCGGGACTGGCAGCTCCTACAATGAGCAGTTCTTC; CDR3 protein: CASSPEASGTGSSYNEQFF
V gene: TRBV10-3; J gene: TRBJ2-7; D gene: NA; clone size: NA; CDR3 DNA: TGTGCCATCAGTGAGTCGAGGGCGTCGAGAGGGAGCTCCTACGAGCAGTACTTC; CDR3 protein: CAISESRASRGSSYEQYF
V gene: TRBV27; J gene: TRBJ2-3; D gene: NA; clone size: few; CDR3 DNA: TGTGCCAGCAGTCTCGAGGGGGGGCGGTCGGATACGCAGTATTTT; CDR3 protein: CASSLEGGRSDTQYF
V gene: TRBV7-6; J gene: TRBJ1-1; D gene: NA; clone size: few; CDR3 DNA: TGTGCCAGCAGCTTAGGAGGGTTGAACACTGAAGCTTTCTTT; CDR3 protein: CASSLGGLNTEAFF
V gene: TRBV9; J gene: TRBJ2-1; D gene: TRBD2; clone size: NA; CDR3 DNA: TGTGCCAGCAGCCCCCGGCCCCTAGCGGGTAGGGAGCAGTTCTTC; CDR3 protein: CASSPRPLAGREQFF
V gene: TRBV5-1; J gene: TRBJ1-2; D gene: TRBD1; clone size: few; CDR3 DNA: TGCGCCAGCAGACCTAAATACAGGGGATTCGGCTACACCTTC; CDR3 protein: CASRPKYRGFGYTF
V gene: TRBV19; J gene: TRBJ1-5; D gene: NA; clone size: NA; CDR3 DNA: TGTGCCAGTAGTATCAGGGGTAGCAATCAGCCCCAGCATTTT; CDR3 protein: CASSIRGSNQPQHF
V gene: TRBV6-1; J gene: TRBJ2-3; D gene: TRBD2; clone size: NA; CDR3 DNA: TGTGCCAGCAGAGTAGCGGGAGGGCCCCCAGATACGCAGTATTTT; CDR3 protein: CASRVAGGPPDTQYF
V gene: TRBV29-1; J gene: TRBJ2-6; D gene: TRBD2; clone size: many; CDR3 DNA: TGCAGCGGTCGGACTAGCGGGAGTGGTGGGGCCAACGTCCTGACTTTC; CDR3 protein: CSGRTSGSGGANVLTF
V gene: TRBV19; J gene: TRBJ1-2; D gene: NA; clone size: few; CDR3 DNA: TGTGCCAGTACTCTCGGACAACTTGGCTACACCTTC; CDR3 protein: CASTLGQLGYTF
V gene: TRBV18; J gene: TRBJ2-3; D gene: NA; clone size: few; CDR3 DNA: TGTGCCAGCTCACCAATAATAAGGGGAAGCACAGATACGCAGTATTTT; CDR3 protein: CASSPIIRGSTDTQYF
V gene: TRBV2; J gene: TRBJ1-2; D gene: TRBD1; clone size: few; CDR3 DNA: TGTGCCAGCAGGGACAGGGCTAACTATGGCTACACCTTC; CDR3 protein: CASRDRANYGYTF
V gene: TRBV7-9; J gene: TRBJ2-3; D gene: TRBD2; clone size: few; CDR3 DNA: TGTGCCAGCAGCTTATCATGGCGGGAGGGCACAGATACGCAGTATTTT; CDR3 protein: CASSLSWREGTDTQYF
V gene: TRBV27; J gene: TRBJ2-1; D gene: TRBD2; clone size: NA; CDR3 DNA: TGTGCCAGCAGTTATAGGCTAGCGGGAGTCTATGAGCAGTTCTTC; CDR3 protein: CASSYRLAGVYEQFF
V gene: TRBV15; J gene: TRBJ1-5; D gene: TRBD1; clone size: NA; CDR3 DNA: TGTGCCACCAGCAGAGGACAGGGATCCGGCAATCAGCCCCAGCATTTT; CDR3 protein: CATSRGQGSGNQPQHF
V gene: TRBV29-1; J gene: TRBJ2-6; D gene: TRBD1; clone size: NA; CDR3 DNA: TGCAGCGTCGCCCGGACAGGGGGCGGAGTAGGGGCCAACGTCCTGACTTTC; CDR3 protein: CSVARTGGGVGANVLTF
V gene: TRBV7-9; J gene: TRBJ2-1; D gene: NA; clone size: NA; CDR3 DNA: TGTGCCAGCAGCTCCCCTCCGGGATCCCAGTTCTTC; CDR3 protein: CASSSPPGSQFF
V gene: TRBV9; J gene: TRBJ2-1; D gene: NA; clone size: many; CDR3 DNA: TGTGCCAGCAGCGTAGTAGGAGATACCCCGTTCTTC; CDR3 protein: CASSVVGDTPFF
V gene: TRBV30; J gene: TRBJ1-2; D gene: TRBD1; clone size: NA; CDR3 DNA: TGTGCCTCCACCGGACAGGGCTTTCCCTATGGCTACACCTTC; CDR3 protein: CASTGQGFPYGYTF
V gene: TRBV5-6; J gene: TRBJ1-3; D gene: NA; clone size: NA; CDR3 DNA: TGTGCCAGCAGCTTCGGTCCGATAACTGGAAACACCATATATTTT; CDR3 protein: CASSFGPITGNTIYF
V gene: TRBV5-1; J gene: TRBJ2-7; D gene: TRBD1; clone size: NA; CDR3 DNA: TGCGCCAGCAGCTTGGTGGGACAGGGGACCTACGAGCAGTACTTC; CDR3 protein: CASSLVGQGTYEQYF
V gene: TRBV5-5; J gene: TRBJ2-7; D gene: TRBD2; clone size: few; CDR3 DNA: TGTGCCAGCTCGACTAGCGTGTTCTACGAGCAGTACTTC; CDR3 protein: CASSTSVFYEQYF
V gene: TRBV15; J gene: TRBJ1-5; D gene: NA; clone size: few; CDR3 DNA: TGTGCCACCAGCAGATTAGGAGTCAATCAGCCCCAGCATTTT; CDR3 protein: CATSRLGVNQPQHF
V gene: TRBV30; J gene: TRBJ2-7; D gene: NA; clone size: few; CDR3 DNA: TGTGCCTGGAGGGGCGGACAGCCTTCCTACGAGCAGTACTTC; CDR3 protein: CAWRGGQPSYEQYF
V gene: TRBV10-3; J gene: TRBJ2-7; D gene: TRBD1; clone size: few; CDR3 DNA: TGTGCCATCAGTGAGGACAGGGGATCCTCCCACGAGCAGTACTTC; CDR3 protein: CAISEDRGSSHEQYF
V gene: TRBV6-1; J gene: TRBJ2-7; D gene: NA; clone size: NA; CDR3 DNA: TGTGCCAGCAGTGAAGCAGTCGCGCGGGCCCGGGACGAGCAGTACTTC; CDR3 protein: CASSEAVARARDEQYF
V gene: TRBV4-1; J gene: TRBJ2-3; D gene: NA; clone size: NA; CDR3 DNA: TGCGCCAGCAGCCAAGTCGGGAGTGCGGCAGATACGCAGTATTTT; CDR3 protein: CASSQVGSAADTQYF
V gene: TRBV19; J gene: TRBJ2-2; D gene: NA; clone size: few; CDR3 DNA: TGTGCCAGTAGTATAGTAGGGGTCCTCACCGGGGAGCTGTTTTTT; CDR3 protein: CASSIVGVLTGELFF
V gene: TRBV7-2; J gene: TRBJ1-1; D gene: TRBD1; clone size: few; CDR3 DNA: TGTGCCAGCAGCTTAGCGGGACAGGAGTTTGAAGCTTTCTTT; CDR3 protein: CASSLAGQEFEAFF
V gene: TRBV7-7; J gene: TRBJ2-7; D gene: TRBD2; clone size: NA; CDR3 DNA: TGTGCCAGCAGCTTGAGCGGGAGTTACGAGCAGTACTTC; CDR3 protein: CASSLSGSYEQYF
V gene: TRBV7-2; J gene: TRBJ2-4; D gene: NA; clone size: NA; CDR3 DNA: TGTGCCAGCAGCTTAGGATCGCGGGGCAAAAACATTCAGTACTTC; CDR3 protein: CASSLGSRGKNIQYF
V gene: TRBV29-1; J gene: TRBJ2-7; D gene: NA; clone size: few; CDR3 DNA: TGCAGCGTTGCCAGGGGTGATCACGAGCAGTACTTC; CDR3 protein: CSVARGDHEQYF
V gene: TRBV27; J gene: TRBJ2-1; D gene: NA; clone size: NA; CDR3 DNA: TGTGCCAGCAGTTTCCGAGCTGAAAGCTCCTACAATGAGCAGTTCTTC; CDR3 protein: CASSFRAESSYNEQFF
V gene: TRBV5-6; J gene: TRBJ2-1; D gene: TRBD1; clone size: few; CDR3 DNA: TGTGCCAGCAGGGGGCTGGACAGGGGTTCCAATGAGCAGTTCTTC; CDR3 protein: CASRGLDRGSNEQFF
V gene: TRBV5-1; J gene: TRBJ2-5; D gene: TRBD2; clone size: few; CDR3 DNA: TGCGCCAGCCGGACCGGGATAGCGGGCGAGACGGAGACCCAGTACTTC; CDR3 protein: CASRTGIAGETETQYF
V gene: TRBV29-1; J gene: TRBJ1-1; D gene: TRBD1; clone size: few; CDR3 DNA: TGCAGCGTCGTGGGACAGGGGGCGACTGAAGCTTTCTTT; CDR3 protein: CSVVGQGATEAFF
V gene: TRBV15; J gene: TRBJ2-1; D gene: TRBD2; clone size: NA; CDR3 DNA: TGTGCCACCAGCAGGGTCTCCGGCGTAGCGGGAGGAAGGGAGCAGTTCTTC; CDR3 protein: CATSRVSGVAGGREQFF
V gene: TRBV27; J gene: TRBJ2-5; D gene: TRBD2; clone size: few; CDR3 DNA: TGTGCCACCAGGACTAGCGGGAGGGCCGGGGAGACCCAGTACTTC; CDR3 protein: CATRTSGRAGETQYF
V gene: TRBV7-6; J gene: TRBJ2-2; D gene: TRBD1; clone size: few; CDR3 DNA: TGTGCCAGCAGCACCTGGGACAGGAACACCGGGGAGCTGTTTTTT; CDR3 protein: CASSTWDRNTGELFF
V gene: TRBV30; J gene: TRBJ1-1; D gene: NA; clone size: NA; CDR3 DNA: TGTGCCTGGGATACAGGGACGGGCACTGAAGCTTTCTTT; CDR3 protein: CAWDTGTGTEAFF
V gene: TRBV14; J gene: TRBJ1-5; D gene: NA; clone size: NA; CDR3 DNA: TGTGCCAGCAGCCAAGGTGGGGGCTGGGGCAATCAGCCCCAGCATTTT; CDR3 protein: CASSQGGGWGNQPQHF
V gene: TRBV30; J gene: TRBJ2-5; D gene: TRBD2; clone size: few; CDR3 DNA: TGTGCCTGGAGTGTATGGCTAGCGGAGGAGAAGACCCAGTACTTC; CDR3 protein: CAWSVWLAEEKTQYF